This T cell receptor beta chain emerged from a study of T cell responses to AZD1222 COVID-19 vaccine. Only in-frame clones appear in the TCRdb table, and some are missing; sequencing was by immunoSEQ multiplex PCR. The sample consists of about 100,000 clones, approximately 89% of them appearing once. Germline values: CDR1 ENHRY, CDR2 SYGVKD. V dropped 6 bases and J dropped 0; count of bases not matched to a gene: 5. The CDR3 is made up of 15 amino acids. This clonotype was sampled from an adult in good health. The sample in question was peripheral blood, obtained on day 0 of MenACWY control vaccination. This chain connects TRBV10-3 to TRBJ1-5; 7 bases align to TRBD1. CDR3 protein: CAIRKGQDSNQPQHF. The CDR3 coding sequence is TGTGCCATCAGGAAAGGACAGGATAGCAATCAGCCCCAGCATTTT.